Below, 21 T cell receptor beta chains from the same sample are listed, as sequenced in a study of blood T cells in healthy people across ages. Next came a second PCR, run for roughly 7 to 12 cycles, which used a sample-barcoded 5' primer along with a J-beta primer mix. TCRdb re-analysed the 5' RACE reads in MiXCR, keeping a single row per CDR3 protein. The profile shows almost 550,000 distinct CDR3 sequences, nearly 25% of them singletons. This same sample was also part of a study on T cells of mothers and their children.

Sequencing was carried out using blood. Source of these receptors: a boy aged 5 to 17 in good health.

This sequence joins TRBV4-2 and TRBJ2-7; D remains unclear. Trimming left V 3 bases short and J 3 bases short, with 15 bases between. Germline V gives CDR1 LGHNA, CDR2 YNFKEQ. The CDR3 consists of 15 residues. CDR3 sequence reads: CASSQDIAGNYEQYF. The CDR3 coding sequence is TGTGCCAGCAGCCAGGATATAGCTGGAAACTACGAGCAGTACTTC.

The chain couples TRBV29-1 to TRBJ2-3; D is tentatively TRBD1 or TRBD2 (5 bases each). The V gene lost 2 bases and the J gene lost 7 bases, with 10 bases spanning the gap. Germline V gene data show CDR1 as SQVTM and CDR2 as ANQGSEA. CDR3 length: 12 amino acids. CDR3 amino acids: CSVEWGSNTQYF. CDR3 nucleotide sequence: TGCAGCGTTGAATGGGGGTCAAATACGCAGTATTTT.

The chain is built from TRBV12-3 or TRBV12-4 and TRBJ1-5, with a weak D call TRBD1 (6 bases). The V and J ends lost 2 bases and 9 bases respectively, with 17 bases between them. The CDR3 spans 15 residues. The CDR3 DNA reads TGTGCCAGCAGTTTAAGTTCGGGCAGGGGTACGCCCCAGCATTTT. It codes for CASSLSSGRGTPQHF.

In this sample, this clonotype turned up a few times. J is TRBJ1-1 and V is TRBV28, with D perhaps TRBD1 (6 bases). V was cut by 4 bases and J by 3 bases, with 21 bases left in between. Germline V lookup: CDR1 MDHEN, CDR2 SYDVKM. The CDR3 spans 17 residues. Here the CDR3 DNA reads TGTGCCAGCAGTTCTTACTTCCGGCAGGGGCGAGACACTGAAGCTTTCTTT. Translating it yields CASSSYFRQGRDTEAFF.

This clonotype has more than one count but fewer than ten. The chain couples TRBV9 to TRBJ2-7; D unclear. Per germline, CDR1 SGDLS and CDR2 YYNGEE. The CDR3 runs to 14 residues. Trimming removed 0 bases at V and 2 bases at J, with 9 bases between. The CDR3 sequence: CASSVASNPYEQYF. For the CDR3, the DNA is TGTGCCAGCAGCGTAGCTTCCAACCCCTACGAGCAGTACTTC.

The V and J genes are TRBV4-3 and TRBJ2-3; 9 nucleotides align to TRBD1. The CDR3 has 18 residues. Germline loops: CDR1 LGHNA, CDR2 YSLEER. Germline trimming cut 5 bases from V and 2 bases from J; bases unmatched to any gene: 14. CDR3 sequence (DNA): TGCGCCAGCAGCTCTGACAGGGGGGACACGGTATTCACAGATACGCAGTATTTT. This sequence encodes CASSSDRGDTVFTDTQYF.

This chain uses TRBV7-2 with TRBJ2-7; 8 bases align to TRBD1. Germline V lookup: CDR1 SGHTA, CDR2 FQGNSA. V lost 3 bases and J lost 0; bases outside the gene matches: 4. The CDR3 contains 15 residues. The CDR3 spells CASSLRTGPSYEQYF. The CDR3 nucleotides read TGTGCCAGCAGCTTGCGGACAGGGCCCTCCTACGAGCAGTACTTC. Using reference TRBV7-2 and TRBJ2-7 for the parts outside the CDR3, the full variable domain is GAGVSQSPSNKVTEKGKDVELRCDPISGHTALYWYRQSLGQGLEFLIYFQGNSAPDKSGLPSDRFSAERTGGSVSTLTIQRTQQEDSAVYLCASSLRTGPSYEQYFGPGTRLTVT.

The V gene is TRBV27, the J gene TRBJ2-7, with D possibly called TRBD1 or TRBD2 (5 bases each). There are 15 residues in the CDR3. Per the germline V gene, CDR1 is MNHEY and CDR2 is SMNVEV (reference sequence). V lost 5 bases, J lost 3 bases, and 17 bases lay in between. The CDR3, as DNA: TGTGCCAGCAGTCCATACACCGGGACGGGCTACGAGCAGTACTTC. This encodes CASSPYTGTGYEQYF.

The chain combines TRBV11-2 with TRBJ2-5; no clear D. This CDR3 contains 12 residues. CDR1 SGHAT and CDR2 FQNNGV come from the germline V gene. V lost 7 bases and J lost 5, with 11 bases in between. The CDR3 loop is CASTQETETQYF. In DNA form, the CDR3 reads TGTGCCAGCACCCAAGAGACGGAGACCCAGTACTTC.

V usage is TRBV6-1 and J usage is TRBJ1-4, with 9 bases fitting TRBD1. V lost 1 base, J lost 8 bases, and 5 bases stayed unmatched. The CDR3 length is 15 residues. In germline, CDR1 is MNHNS, CDR2 SASEGT. The CDR3 DNA reads TGTGCCAGCAGTGAAGAGGGACAGGGTCACGAAAAACTGTTTTTT. This sequence encodes CASSEEGQGHEKLFF.

About this clonotype: A read error may explain this, as a much larger clone is one base away. The chain recombines TRBV28 with TRBJ2-5; D call uncertain. From germline, CDR1 is MDHEN and CDR2 SYDVKM. Deletions cut 6 bases from V and 3 bases from J, with 5 bases between. The CDR3 is made up of 11 amino acids. The chain's CDR3 is CASSTEETQYF. In DNA, the CDR3 is TGTGCCAGCAGCACGGAAGAGACCCAGTACTTC.

This clonotype was detected only a few times. The chain joins TRBV6-6 to TRBJ2-6; possible D gene TRBD1, 6 bases. The CDR3 length is 15 residues. Germline lookup yields CDR1 MNHNY and CDR2 SVGAGI (reference sequence). Trimming removed 4 bases from V and 4 bases from J, with 11 bases in between. Here the CDR3 DNA reads TGTGCCAGCAGTTCCAGGGGAAGCGGGGCCAACGTCCTGACTTTC. Translated: CASSSRGSGANVLTF.

The chain links TRBV25-1 to TRBJ2-1, with D tentatively TRBD1 (6 bases). TRBJ2-5 matches the DNA end more closely, so the J call is doubtful. From germline, CDR1 is MGHDK and CDR2 SYGVNS. This CDR3 has 15 amino acids. CDR3 coding DNA: TGTGCCAGCAGTGCACCGGGACGACAGGTGGAGACCCAGTACTTC. Amino acid sequence: CASSAPGRQVETQYF.

This clonotype has ten or more counts. J is TRBJ2-3 and V is TRBV5-1, with TRBD1 matching 9 bases. The length of the CDR3 is 15 residues. The J segment lost 3 bases and the V segment lost 0 bases, leaving 2 bases of the junction unmatched. CDR1 and CDR2 from the germline V gene are SGHRS and YFSETQ. Written as DNA, the CDR3 is TGCGCCAGCAGCTTGGAGGGACAGGGAACAGATACGCAGTATTTT. Protein product: CASSLEGQGTDTQYF. Together with reference TRBV5-1 and TRBJ2-3, the CDR3 gives the full variable domain: KAGVTQTPRYLIKTRGQQVTLSCSPISGHRSVSWYQQTPGQGLQFLFEYFSETQRNKGNFPGRFSGRQFSNSRSEMNVSTLELGDSALYLCASSLEGQGTDTQYFGPGTRLTVL.

This clonotype was counted at least ten times. This sequence joins TRBV29-1 and TRBJ2-3; 9 bases fit TRBD2. The length of the CDR3 is 16 residues. Trimming at V came to 5 bases and at J to 2 bases, leaving 11 bases not matched to a gene. Germline V CDR1 and CDR2: SQVTM, ANQGSEA. The CDR3 nucleotides are TGCAGCGTTAGCGGTCTGGCTAGCGGGAACACAGATACGCAGTATTTT. Translated: CSVSGLASGNTDTQYF.

This clonotype has just a few counts. The V and J genes are TRBV2 and TRBJ2-5; 7 bases are shared with TRBD2. The DNA end favors TRBJ2-7, so the J call may be wrong. The CDR3 spans 13 residues. Germline lookup yields CDR1 SNHLY and CDR2 FYNNEI. The CDR3 spells CASKLLAAYEQYF. As DNA, the CDR3 is TGTGCCAGCAAACTCCTAGCGGCCTACGAGCAGTACTTC.

The chain employs TRBV28 and TRBJ2-5; TRBD1 matches 11 bases. The better agreement between TRBJ2-7 and the DNA end casts doubt on the J call. CDR1 MDHEN and CDR2 SYDVKM come from the germline V gene. CDR3 size: 15 residues. The CDR3 here is CASSSHGTGGYEQYF. The CDR3 DNA reads as TGTGCCAGCAGTTCGCACGGGACAGGGGGGTACGAGCAGTACTTC.

In this sample, this clonotype turned up a few times. The chain employs TRBV7-9 and TRBJ2-5, with D uncertain. The end of the DNA fits TRBJ2-1 better, so the J call may be wrong. The germline V gene has CDR1 SEHNR and CDR2 FQNEAQ (reference sequence). The CDR3 runs to 17 residues. The CDR3 nucleotides read TGTGCCAGCAGCTACCACCCCCTGGTTCTATCCTTCGATGAGCAGTTCTTC. It yields the protein CASSYHPLVLSFDEQFF.

This clonotype was seen more than once but under ten times. One junction end disagrees with the germline gene, perhaps due to a read error. The rearrangement joins TRBV4-2 to TRBJ2-1, with a possible D match to TRBD2 (5 bases). CDR1 and CDR2 from the germline V gene are LGHNA and YNFKEQ. The CDR3 consists of 15 residues. The CDR3 protein is CASSQSRAAYNEQFF. In nucleotides, the CDR3 is TGTGCCAGCAGCCAATCTCGAGCGGCCTACAACGAGCAGTTCTTC.

The chain links TRBV4-3 to TRBJ2-5; no definite D call. The J call is doubtful: the DNA matches TRBJ2-1 better. This CDR3 region has 14 residues. CDR1 and CDR2 from the germline V gene are LGHNA and YSLEER. CDR3 region: CASSQDRERNEQFF. The CDR3 DNA reads TGCGCCAGCAGCCAAGATAGAGAGCGCAATGAGCAGTTCTTC.

In this sample, this clonotype turned up a few times. V is TRBV5-1 and J is TRBJ2-1; D is possibly TRBD1 (5 bases). The germline V gene has CDR1 SGHRS and CDR2 YFSETQ. The CDR3 runs to 16 residues. Trimming left V 0 bases short and J 5 bases short, with 15 bases between. The CDR3 here is CASSLGRTLGDNEQFF. CDR3 nucleotides: TGCGCCAGCAGCTTGGGCCGCACTTTAGGGGACAATGAGCAGTTCTTC.